Listed below are T cell receptor beta chains from one sample, sequenced in a study of brain T cells in children with intractable seizures. The protocol was immunoSEQ multiplex PCR, while the TCRdb copy is restricted to in-frame clones and leaves out a portion. The sample has 300,000 to 400,000 clones, over 90% seen once. The source material was peripheral blood, sampled less than 6 months after surgery. These receptors all come from a boy younger than two with tuberous sclerosis and intractable seizures. CDR3s include the opening cysteine and the closing phenylalanine or tryptophan. The order of the fields is V gene, D gene, J gene, clone size, CDR3 DNA, CDR3 protein. D genes are given only for firm matches. Size is stated for part of the rows, as once, few or many counts, or as a class when the clone is expanded.

>TRBV25-1|-|TRBJ2-7|once
TGTGCCAGCTCTTACTCGGGGAACGAGCAGTACTTC
CASSYSGNEQYF
>TRBV5-4|-|TRBJ2-7|-
TGTGCCAGCAGCTCCCCGGGGACACAATTCTACGAGCAGTACTTC
CASSSPGTQFYEQYF
>TRBV2|-|TRBJ2-5|-
TGTGCCAGCAGTGGCCTATTGGAGACCCAGTACTTC
CASSGLLETQYF
>TRBV25-1|-|TRBJ1-5|few
TGTGCCAGCAGTGAACCGAGAGGGATAAGCAGCAATCAGCCCCAGCATTTT
CASSEPRGISSNQPQHF
>TRBV30|TRBD2|TRBJ2-1|-
TGTGCCTGGTCCGGGACTAGCGGGAAGGGGTCCTACAATGAGCAGTTCTTC
CAWSGTSGKGSYNEQFF
>TRBV3-1/TRBV3-2|-|TRBJ1-4|-
TGTGCCAGCAGCCAAGCCCCGGGCGGGGCCAGATCAACTAATGAAAAACTGTTTTTT
CASSQAPGGARSTNEKLFF
>TRBV28|TRBD1|TRBJ1-2|once
TGTGCCAGCAGTTTCCAGGGGGTCTATGGCTACACCTTC
CASSFQGVYGYTF
>TRBV10-1|-|TRBJ2-3|-
TGCGCCAGCAGTGAAGCAGGGTCAGATACGCAGTATTTT
CASSEAGSDTQYF
>TRBV27|TRBD1|TRBJ1-6|-
TGTGCCAGCAGTCCTCCGACAGGGTTCTCCTATAATTCACCCCTCCACTTT
CASSPPTGFSYNSPLHF
>TRBV12-2|-|TRBJ2-1|-
TGTGCAAGTCGCTTAGGGACTAGCTTAAATGAGCAGTTCTTC
CASRLGTSLNEQFF
>TRBV28|-|TRBJ2-7|-
TGTGCCATCGACGGGGGCGGCTACGAGCAGTACTTC
CAIDGGGYEQYF
>TRBV18|-|TRBJ1-4|-
TGTGCCAGCTCACCACAGGGGGCTAATGAAAAACTGTTTTTT
CASSPQGANEKLFF
>TRBV27|TRBD1|TRBJ1-5|-
TGTGCCAGCAGTTTAAGGGACAGGGGTTGGCCCCAGCATTTT
CASSLRDRGWPQHF
>TRBV12-2|-|TRBJ1-5|-
TGTGCAAGTCGCTACCCGGGACAAGCCTCCAATCAGCCCCAGCATTTT
CASRYPGQASNQPQHF
>TRBV24-1|-|TRBJ2-3|-
TGTGCCACCAGTGACCGAGACAGGTCTCTGGGTACGCAGTATTTT
CATSDRDRSLGTQYF
>TRBV18|-|TRBJ2-7|-
TGTGCCAGCTCGCCCCAGGGTGACGGAGGTTGGTGGCTACCTAACTACGAGCAGTACTTC
CASSPQGDGGWWLPNYEQYF
>TRBV19|TRBD1|TRBJ2-6|-
TGTGCCAGTAGTTCTGACAGGGGTAGGGCCAACGTCCTGACTTTC
CASSSDRGRANVLTF
>TRBV10-3|-|TRBJ1-6|once
TGTGCCATCAAGGCTCCAGCCCCTAATTCACCCCTCCACTTT
CAIKAPAPNSPLHF
>TRBV30|-|TRBJ1-3|-
TGTGCCTGGACAAGCGGGGTTGGAAACACCATATATTTT
CAWTSGVGNTIYF
>TRBV7-9|-|TRBJ1-1|-
TGTGCCAGCAGCCCGGGGACTGAAGCTTTCTTT
CASSPGTEAFF
>TRBV25-1|TRBD1|TRBJ1-5|few
TGTGCCAGCAGTCCAGGGACAGGGGATGAACAGCCCCAGCATTTT
CASSPGTGDEQPQHF
>TRBV6-1|-|TRBJ1-1|-
TGTGCCAGCAGTGAGTTCCAGGGCACTGAAGCTTTCTTT
CASSEFQGTEAFF